This T cell receptor (beta chain) was identified in a study of human T cells and chemical hapten exposure. TCRdb reprocessed the RACE reads with MiXCR, giving one entry per CDR3 protein. The sample carries some 110,000 distinct CDR3 sequences, 9% to 13% recorded once. J gave up 5 bases and V 4 bases, and 8 bases lay outside the gene matches. The CDR3 loop spans 16 amino acids. Germline assignment: CDR1 SGDLS and CDR2 YYNGEE. As for time point: patch test 1, 2 weeks after DPC sensitization. The treatment here: therapeutic diphenylcyclopropenone sensitization with weekly scalp DPC. This clonotype occurred many times.

This sequence originates from a woman aged 45-60 years with alopecia areata. Some clones in this sample may be carry-over from other donors' samples. V and J are TRBV9 and TRBJ2-3; TRBD1 agrees at 12 bases. The sequencing here drew on whole blood, taken in connection with sensitization to the hapten diphenylcyclopropenone (DPC). The CDR3 bases are TGTGCCAGCAGCCTCCGGGACAGGGGGCAAGGAGATACGCAGTATTTT. Its protein is CASSLRDRGQGDTQYF. The full variable domain, rest sourced from reference TRBV9 and TRBJ2-3, is DSGVTQTPKHLITATGQRVTLRCSPRSGDLSVYWYQQSLDQGLQFLIQYYNGEERAKGNILERFSAQQFPDLHSELNLSSLELGDSALYFCASSLRDRGQGDTQYFGPGTRLTVL.